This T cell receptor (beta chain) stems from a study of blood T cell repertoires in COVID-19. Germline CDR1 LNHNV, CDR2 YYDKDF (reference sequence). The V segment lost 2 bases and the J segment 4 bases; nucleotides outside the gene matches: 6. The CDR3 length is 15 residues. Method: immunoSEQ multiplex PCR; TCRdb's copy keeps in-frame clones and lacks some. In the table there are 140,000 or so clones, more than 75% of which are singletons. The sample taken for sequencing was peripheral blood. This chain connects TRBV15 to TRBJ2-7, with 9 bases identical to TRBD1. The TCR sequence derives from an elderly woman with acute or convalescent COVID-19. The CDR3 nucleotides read TGTGCCACCAGCAGAAAACAGGGGGCTGGGTACGAGCAGTACTTC. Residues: CATSRKQGAGYEQYF.